The 17 T cell receptor beta chains below were found in one sample sequenced in a study of Ad26.COV2.S vaccination and SARS-CoV-2 variants (dated by TCRdb to the early 2020s). The sample's treatment or condition, from its label and the paper: about 20 received Ad26.COV2.S at low or high dose, single or two shots; about 5 received placebo; per-sample allocation not given. For vaccine and placebo recipients, repertoires were sequenced using samples collected on day 63 after the first injection. The library came from the immunoSEQ multiplex PCR assay. The table comes from immuneACCESS by way of TCRdb, which keeps in-frame sequences with V and J called. Part of the clones is missing from these tables; in studies checked, under half for an unresolved V gene and the rest for unknown reasons. Counted in this sample were about 350,000 clones; around 89% of them appeared once. The top ten clonotypes cover 5% of the sample.

Sequencing used peripheral blood, obtained in a trial of Ad26.COV2.S vaccine versus placebo. Every receptor here comes from a person aged 18-60 years who received the Ad26.COV2.S COVID-19 vaccine or a placebo.

This chain links TRBV5-4 with TRBJ1-1, with D tentatively TRBD1 (5 bases). The CDR3 spans 16 residues. V dropped 0 bases and J dropped 3 bases, with 15 bases sitting between them. CDR1 and CDR2 (germline): SGHNT, YYREEE (reference sequence). The CDR3 loop is CASSLARGLGDTEAFF. Here the CDR3 DNA reads TGTGCCAGCAGCTTGGCCCGCGGTTTGGGGGACACTGAAGCTTTCTTT.

The chain links TRBV14 to TRBJ2-7, with D possibly TRBD1 on 6 matching bases. In germline, CDR1 is SGHDN, CDR2 FVKESK. V gave up 4 bases and J gave up 2 bases, with 12 bases separating them. The CDR3 totals 14 residues. The CDR3 DNA sequence: TGTGCCAGCAGCCCCCGGGACATCACCTACGAGCAGTACTTC. The encoded protein is CASSPRDITYEQYF.

The V gene is TRBV3-1 (or the pseudogene TRBV3-2), the J gene TRBJ1-6, with D unresolved. The length of the CDR3 is 13 residues. Deletions cut 1 base from V and 7 bases from J, with 5 bases between. Germline CDR1 reads LGHDT; CDR2 reads YNNKEL (reference sequence). CDR3 in DNA: TGTGCCAGCAGCCAAGTTCGGAATTCACCCCTCCACTTT. This gives the protein CASSQVRNSPLHF.

This clone has only one observation. The rearrangement links TRBV5-1 to TRBJ1-2; tentative D call: TRBD1 (5 bases). V lost 0 bases and J lost 3, with 9 bases in between. The CDR3 totals 14 residues. Germline V gene sequence: CDR1 SGHRS, CDR2 YFSETQ. The CDR3 spells CASSLDPGDYGYTF. The DNA of the CDR3 is TGCGCCAGCAGCTTGGATCCGGGGGACTATGGCTACACCTTC. Full variable domain (rest looked up from reference TRBV5-1 and TRBJ1-2): KAGVTQTPRYLIKTRGQQVTLSCSPISGHRSVSWYQQTPGQGLQFLFEYFSETQRNKGNFPGRFSGRQFSNSRSEMNVSTLELGDSALYLCASSLDPGDYGYTFGSGTRLTVV.

The V and J genes are TRBV28 and TRBJ2-7; 8 positions match TRBD1. There are 16 residues in the CDR3. Germline CDR1 MDHEN, CDR2 SYDVKM. V lost 3 bases to trimming and J lost 1 base; unmatched junction nucleotides: 8. CDR3 loop: CASSFGPGGKSYEQYF. The CDR3 nucleotides read TGTGCCAGCAGTTTCGGCCCAGGGGGCAAGTCCTACGAGCAGTACTTC.

The chain joins TRBV2 to TRBJ1-5; D call uncertain. V was trimmed by 4 bases and J by 0 bases, leaving 7 bases between them. CDR3 length equals 14 residues. CDR1 and CDR2 (germline): SNHLY, FYNNEI. For the CDR3, the DNA is TGTGCCAGCAGTGCCCAGTATAGCAATCAGCCCCAGCATTTT. It is translated as CASSAQYSNQPQHF.

Turning to this clone: The junction departs from the called germline gene at one end, perhaps through a read error. The J gene is TRBJ2-5, the V gene TRBV3-1 (or the pseudogene TRBV3-2), with 11 positions matching TRBD2. The length of the CDR3 is 16 residues. In germline, CDR1 is LGHDT, CDR2 YNNKEL (reference sequence). Here the CDR3 DNA reads TGTGCCAGCAGCCAAGTGGGACTAGCGGACCAAGGGACCCAGTACTTC. It encodes CASSQVGLADQGTQYF.

This sequence joins TRBV2 and TRBJ2-3; 8 bases are shared with TRBD2. Losses at the gene ends were 5 bases for V and 3 bases for J; bases not matched to a gene: 4. Germline CDR1 reads SNHLY; CDR2 reads FYNNEI. This CDR3 comprises 14 residues. DNA for the CDR3: TGTGCCAGCAGTATACTAGCGGCTACAGATACGCAGTATTTT. Its translation is CASSILAATDTQYF.

The chain carries TRBV28 and TRBJ1-3; TRBD1 aligns across 10 bases. The CDR3 runs to 15 residues. Trimming cost V 6 bases and J 7 bases; bases outside gene matches: 9. CDR1 and CDR2 (germline): MDHEN, SYDVKM. CDR3 residues: CASSSPGQGGNTIYF. The CDR3 region has the DNA TGTGCCAGCAGCTCCCCAGGACAGGGGGGGAACACCATATATTTT. Filled out from reference TRBV28 and TRBJ1-3, the complete variable domain reads DVKVTQSSRYLVKRTGEKVFLECVQDMDHENMFWYRQDPGLGLRLIYFSYDVKMKEKGDIPEGYSVSREKKERFSLILESASTNQTSMYLCASSSPGQGGNTIYFGEGSWLTVV.

Concerning this clone itself: Distinct nucleotide sequences in the sample also encode this CDR3. V usage is TRBV18 and J usage is TRBJ1-6; 8 bases align to TRBD1. There are 15 residues in the CDR3. The V and J ends lost 3 bases and 7 bases, in that order; junction bases with no gene match: 5. Germline assignment: CDR1 KGHSH and CDR2 LQKENI. The CDR3 DNA follows: TGTGCCAGCTCACCCGACAGGGGTATGAATTCACCCCTCCACTTT. Residues: CASSPDRGMNSPLHF.

This chain uses TRBV19 with TRBJ2-2, with D possibly matching TRBD1 (7 bases). V was pared by 1 base and J by 6 bases, with 9 bases between. Germline CDR1 LNHDA, CDR2 SQIVND (reference sequence). The length of the CDR3 is 14 residues. The CDR3 DNA sequence: TGTGCCAGTAGTATAGCAGGGGGGCCCGGGGAGCTGTTTTTT. It is translated as CASSIAGGPGELFF.

The genes are TRBV28 and TRBJ1-3, with D possibly being TRBD1 (6 bases). The germline V gene has CDR1 MDHEN and CDR2 SYDVKM. The CDR3 length is 15 residues. Deletions cut 6 bases from V and 1 base from J, with 13 bases between. CDR3 sequence reads: CASRDSLGSGNTIYF. CDR3 DNA: TGTGCCAGCAGGGACAGTTTAGGGTCTGGAAACACCATATATTTT. The variable domain in full, with the rest retrieved from reference TRBV28 and TRBJ1-3, is DVKVTQSSRYLVKRTGEKVFLECVQDMDHENMFWYRQDPGLGLRLIYFSYDVKMKEKGDIPEGYSVSREKKERFSLILESASTNQTSMYLCASRDSLGSGNTIYFGEGSWLTVV.

This sequence joins TRBV27 and TRBJ2-5, with 7 bases lining up with TRBD1. The ends lost 2 bases at V and 5 bases at J; junction bases unmatched: 5. The CDR3 covers 14 residues. From germline, CDR1 is MNHEY and CDR2 SMNVEV (reference sequence). This CDR3 is CASSLRATGETQYF. The CDR3 DNA reads as TGTGCCAGCAGTTTAAGGGCGACAGGGGAGACCCAGTACTTC.

The gene calls are TRBV3-1 (or the pseudogene TRBV3-2) and TRBJ2-1; TRBD2 matches at 9 bases. Trimming at V came to 4 bases and at J to 5 bases, leaving 6 bases not matched to a gene. The CDR3 has 15 residues. CDR1 and CDR2 (germline): LGHDT, YNNKEL (reference sequence). The CDR3 region has the DNA TGTGCCAGCAGCCGGTCCCTAGCGGGGAACAATGAGCAGTTCTTC. It yields the protein CASSRSLAGNNEQFF.

J is TRBJ1-1 and V is TRBV11-2, with D tentatively TRBD1 (6 bases). Between the trimmed V and J ends, which lost 0 bases and 4 bases, there was a span of 12 bases. CDR1 SGHAT and CDR2 FQNNGV come from the germline V gene. CDR3 length equals 15 residues. CDR3 residues: CASSLDGGARTEAFF. The CDR3 bases are TGTGCCAGCAGCTTAGACGGGGGCGCTCGCACTGAAGCTTTCTTT.

V usage is TRBV5-1 and J usage is TRBJ2-5; 8 bases are shared with TRBD1. Germline CDR1 reads SGHRS; CDR2 reads YFSETQ. The CDR3 is 15 residues long. V dropped 2 bases and J dropped 3; count of bases not matched to a gene: 6. CDR3 DNA: TGCGCCAGCAGCTTTTCGGACAGGGCGAAAGAGACCCAGTACTTC. The encoded protein is CASSFSDRAKETQYF.

As regards this clone: At one end, the junction sequence differs from germline, possibly due to a read error. J is TRBJ2-7 and V is TRBV13; TRBD1 matches at 9 bases. Germline CDR1 PRHDT, CDR2 FYEKMQ (reference sequence). The CDR3 is made up of 14 amino acids. CDR3 amino acids: CASSLNGNRDRVDF. The CDR3 DNA follows: TGTGCCAGCAGCTTAAACGGCAATCGGGACAGGGTAGACTTC.